The 19 T cell receptor beta chains below all came from one sample that was sequenced in a study of T cell responses to AZD1222 COVID-19 vaccine. TCRdb keeps only in-frame clones here, not all; method: immunoSEQ multiplex PCR. The sample lists about 130,000 clones, approximately 89% occurring once. The sequencing here drew on peripheral blood, taken 28 days after the second AZD1222 dose. The receptors stem from an adult who received the AZD1222 COVID-19 vaccine.

The V and J genes are TRBV12-3 or TRBV12-4 and TRBJ2-5, with TRBD2 matching over 11 bases. The CDR3 totals 13 residues. The junction had 4 bases not matched to a gene; V was cut back by 6 bases and J by 7 bases. The DNA of the CDR3 is TGTGCCAGCAGCGGTACTAGCGGGGGGACCCAGTACTTC. Its protein product is CASSGTSGGTQYF.

The V call is TRBV9, the J call TRBJ2-5; D may be TRBD1 (5 bases). The CDR3 has 14 amino acids. V was trimmed by 4 bases and J by 1 base, leaving 11 bases between them. Germline lookup yields CDR1 SGDLS and CDR2 YYNGEE. The CDR3 nucleotides are TGTGCCAGCAGCTTCCGGACATCCCAAGAGACCCAGTACTTC. Its protein product is CASSFRTSQETQYF.

In this sample, this clone turned up once. V gene TRBV5-6 combines with J gene TRBJ1-4; no definite D call. The CDR3 has 14 amino acids. CDR1 is SGHDT and CDR2 is YYEEEE in the germline V gene. V lost 2 bases and J 2 bases, leaving 7 bases between the germline ends. CDR3 amino acids: CASSFFGTNEKLFF. CDR3 sequence (DNA): TGTGCCAGCAGCTTCTTCGGGACTAATGAAAAACTGTTTTTT.

The V gene is TRBV6-2 or TRBV6-3, the J gene TRBJ2-7; D gene uncertain. Germline V gene sequence: CDR1 MNHEY, CDR2 SVGEGT. The ends were cut back, 0 bases at V and 9 bases at J, with 12 bases in the middle. The CDR3 has 13 residues. CDR3 nucleotide sequence: TGTGCCAGCAGTTACTCCGTAAGGACCCTGCAGTACTTC. This codes for CASSYSVRTLQYF.

The gene calls are TRBV9 and TRBJ2-4; 9 bases line up with TRBD1. The CDR3 is made up of 14 amino acids. Trimming removed 2 bases from V and 7 bases from J; junction bases left unmatched: 4. Per germline, CDR1 SGDLS and CDR2 YYNGEE. In DNA, the CDR3 is TGTGCCAGCAGCGTTGGGACAGGGTTTAACATTCAGTACTTC. Protein product: CASSVGTGFNIQYF.

This rearrangement joins TRBV5-4 to TRBJ1-1; TRBD1 matches 9 bases. The germline gives CDR1 SGHNT, CDR2 YYREEE (reference sequence). CDR3 size: 17 residues. V lost 2 bases and J lost 0; bases outside the gene matches: 8. CDR3 in amino acids: CASSLPGQGTMNTEAFF. The CDR3 DNA reads TGTGCCAGCAGCTTACCGGGACAGGGAACAATGAACACTGAAGCTTTCTTT.

This clone has only one observation. The chain recombines TRBV18 with TRBJ2-7; 7 nucleotides align to TRBD2. The ends lost 0 bases at V and 3 bases at J; junction bases unmatched: 5. The CDR3 contains 15 residues. Germline CDR1 is KGHSH and CDR2 is LQKENI. The CDR3 protein is CASSPPGLSFYEQYF. DNA of the CDR3: TGTGCCAGCTCACCACCGGGACTATCATTCTACGAGCAGTACTTC. The complete variable domain, with remaining parts taken from reference TRBV18 and TRBJ2-7, reads NAGVMQNPRHLVRRRGQEARLRCSPMKGHSHVYWYRQLPEEGLKFMVYLQKENIIDESGMPKERFSAEFPKEGPSILRIQQVVRGDSAAYFCASSPPGLSFYEQYFGPGTRLTVT.

This clone was detected only once. This sequence joins TRBV29-1 and TRBJ2-1; TRBD1 aligns across 8 bases. Germline V gene data show CDR1 as SQVTM and CDR2 as ANQGSEA. This CDR3 has 12 amino acids. Trimming removed 6 bases from V and 9 bases from J; junction bases left unmatched: 7. CDR3 protein: CSVGDRSTEQFF. DNA for the CDR3: TGCAGCGTGGGGGACAGGTCCACTGAGCAGTTCTTC.

V and J are TRBV30 and TRBJ1-1, with D possibly matching TRBD1 (5 bases). The V end lost 8 bases, the J end lost 5 bases, and 15 bases lay between the germline ends. The germline V gene encodes CDR1 GTSNPN and CDR2 SVGIG (reference sequence). The CDR3 consists of 12 residues. CDR3 amino acids: CAGSAGRTEAFF. The DNA of the CDR3 is TGTGCCGGCTCCGCAGGGAGAACTGAAGCTTTCTTT.

The V call is TRBV6-5, the J call TRBJ1-4; the match to TRBD1 covers 7 bases. J lost 7 bases, V lost 0 bases, and 8 bases had no gene match. The CDR3 loop spans 16 amino acids. Looked up from germline, CDR1 is MNHEY and CDR2 is SVGAGI. CDR3 sequence: CASSYSTGTEFEKLFF. CDR3 DNA sequence: TGTGCCAGCAGTTACTCGACCGGGACAGAATTTGAAAAACTGTTTTTT.

DNA for the CDR3: TGTGCCAGCAGACCCGGGCGAGGGTCGCAAGAGACCCAGTACTTC. Amino acid sequence: CASRPGRGSQETQYF. V usage is TRBV11-1 and J usage is TRBJ2-5, with D maybe TRBD2 (5 bases). There are 15 residues in the CDR3. The germline V gene encodes CDR1 SGHAT and CDR2 FQDESV (reference sequence). Trimming shortened V by 6 bases and J by 2 bases, and 16 bases separated the two germline ends. Combining the CDR3 with reference TRBV11-1 and TRBJ2-5 gives the whole variable domain EAEVAQSPRYKITEKSQAVAFWCDPISGHATLYWYRQILGQGPELLVQFQDESVVDDSQLPKDRFSAERLKGVDSTLKIQPAELGDSAMYLCASRPGRGSQETQYFGPGTRLLVL.

J is TRBJ2-5 and V is TRBV30; D is undetermined. V was trimmed by 2 bases and J by 1 base, leaving 8 bases between them. The CDR3 loop spans 13 amino acids. The germline CDR1 and CDR2 sequences are GTSNPN and SVGIG (reference sequence). CDR3 loop: CAWSKDPQETQYF. The CDR3 DNA follows: TGTGCCTGGAGTAAGGATCCCCAAGAGACCCAGTACTTC.

The chain has TRBV5-6 and TRBJ1-1; 7 bases are a match to TRBD1. The CDR3 sequence is 19 residues long. The V gene's germline CDR1 is SGHDT and CDR2 YYEEEE. V lost 1 base and J lost 3; bases outside the gene matches: 18. Here the CDR3 DNA reads TGTGCCAGCAGCTTGTTTTTGGTCCGGGGCCCCAGGGGGGACACTGAAGCTTTCTTT. It specifies CASSLFLVRGPRGDTEAFF.

The chain couples TRBV5-1 to TRBJ1-6; no clear D gene. The V end was cut by 4 bases, the J end by 7 bases, with 9 bases between. The CDR3 is 13 amino acids. Per the germline V gene, CDR1 is SGHRS and CDR2 is YFSETQ. The CDR3: CASSLGLNSPLHF. The CDR3 DNA reads TGCGCCAGCAGCCTTGGACTAAATTCACCCCTCCACTTT. Full variable domain (outside the CDR3, taken from reference TRBV5-1 and TRBJ1-6): KAGVTQTPRYLIKTRGQQVTLSCSPISGHRSVSWYQQTPGQGLQFLFEYFSETQRNKGNFPGRFSGRQFSNSRSEMNVSTLELGDSALYLCASSLGLNSPLHFGNGTRLTVT.

The chain combines TRBV24-1 with TRBJ1-3; 7 nucleotides match TRBD1. In germline, CDR1 is KGHDR, CDR2 SFDVKD. Trimming took 9 bases from V and 4 from J; bases not matched to a gene: 8. There are 14 residues in the CDR3. CDR3 bases: TGTGCCACCTCGGACAGGAGAGGGGGAAACACCATATATTTT. Protein product: CATSDRRGGNTIYF.

The V and J genes are TRBV10-3 and TRBJ1-1; 7 positions match TRBD1. The CDR3 covers 15 residues. Unmatched junction bases numbered 12, after V lost 7 bases and J lost 4 bases. Per germline, CDR1 ENHRY and CDR2 SYGVKD. CDR3 in DNA: TGTGCCATCACGGGGACAGACGGTGTGAGCACTGAAGCTTTCTTT. It codes for CAITGTDGVSTEAFF.

V and J are TRBV24-1 and TRBJ2-3; 7 bases fit TRBD2. The J segment lost 3 bases and the V segment lost 5 bases, leaving 4 bases of the junction unmatched. CDR3 length: 14 residues. Germline V gives CDR1 KGHDR, CDR2 SFDVKD. Written as DNA, the CDR3 is TGTGCCACCAGTGCCCACGGGGGGACAGATACGCAGTATTTT. Amino acid sequence: CATSAHGGTDTQYF.

This clone was seen a single time. The chain recombines TRBV6-5 with TRBJ1-1; D perhaps matches TRBD1 (5 bases). Trimming removed 2 bases from V and 5 bases from J, with 18 bases in between. Germline lookup yields CDR1 MNHEY and CDR2 SVGAGI. The CDR3 consists of 16 residues. Here the CDR3 reads CASSYRSRGLGTEAFF. CDR3 DNA sequence: TGTGCCAGCAGTTACCGTTCTCGGGGCTTGGGAACTGAAGCTTTCTTT.

The gene calls are TRBV3-1 (or the pseudogene TRBV3-2) and TRBJ1-2; D is unclear. This CDR3 is built from 15 residues. In germline, CDR1 is LGHDT, CDR2 YNNKEL (reference sequence). V lost 2 bases to trimming and J lost 3 bases, with 13 bases between them. The chain's CDR3 is CASSQRPGRDYGYTF. Here the CDR3 DNA reads TGTGCCAGCAGCCAACGTCCGGGTAGGGACTATGGCTACACCTTC.